The T cell receptor beta chain under discussion was sequenced for a study of beta chain features in type 1 diabetes. This CDR3 is 15 amino acids long. V lost 1 base to trimming and J lost 0 bases, with 9 bases between them. The germline V gene encodes CDR1 LGHNA and CDR2 YSLEER. Every donor had blood drawn once into heparin, approximately 120 mL on average. Study outcomes and limitations: Any HLA effect on TCRB rearrangement was left unresolved by small sub-analyses. All four CD4+ subsets of Type 1 diabetes patients contained TCRB CDR3s that were moderately but significantly shorter. Amplification by PCR could prefer shorter templates, with the same effect in patients and controls.

Every bit of the isolated RNA underwent reverse transcription, so sequencing read expressed TCRB transcripts. Average reads for naive, central memory and regulatory T cell samples were about 3.6 million. The data were produced by immunoSEQ multiplex PCR, yet TCRdb's version contains in-frame clones alone and is incomplete. The data hold about 230,000 clones, with 15% to 20% observed a single time. In the case of this clone: Its antigen remains unknown.

The chain recombines TRBV4-3 with TRBJ1-1, with D unclear. The sample taken for sequencing was naive CD4+ T cells from blood. The sequence was collected from a young man with type 1 diabetes. The CDR3 DNA reads as TGCGCCAGCAGCCAAGCGAACCTAATGAACACTGAAGCTTTCTTT. Translated: CASSQANLMNTEAFF.